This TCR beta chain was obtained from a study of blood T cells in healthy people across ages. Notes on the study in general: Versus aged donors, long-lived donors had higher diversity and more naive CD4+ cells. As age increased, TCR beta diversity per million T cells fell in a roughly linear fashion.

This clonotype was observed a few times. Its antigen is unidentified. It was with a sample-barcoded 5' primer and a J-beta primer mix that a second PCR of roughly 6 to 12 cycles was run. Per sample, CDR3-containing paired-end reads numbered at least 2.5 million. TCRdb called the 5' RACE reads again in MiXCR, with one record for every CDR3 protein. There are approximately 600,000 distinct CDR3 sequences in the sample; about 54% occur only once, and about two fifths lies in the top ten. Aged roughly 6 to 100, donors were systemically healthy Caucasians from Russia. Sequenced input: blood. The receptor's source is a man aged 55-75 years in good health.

For the CDR3, the DNA is TGCAGTGCTAGAGCCTCTAGCGGGTATGATACGCAGTATTTT. This gives the protein CSARASSGYDTQYF. This sequence joins TRBV20-1 and TRBJ2-3; TRBD2 matches 8 bases. Germline V lookup: CDR1 DFQATT, CDR2 SNEGSKA (reference sequence). Germline trimming cut 1 base from V and 6 bases from J; bases unmatched to any gene: 6. This CDR3 contains 14 residues.